This TCR beta chain was captured by sequencing in a study of blood T cell repertoires in COVID-19. Study context: Samples came from the United States, Italy and Spain, spanning acute and convalescent COVID-19. In each case, the material was cDNA or gDNA derived from T cells, B-cell-depleted T cells, or PBMCs.

The V gene lost 1 base and the J gene lost 4 bases, with 10 bases spanning the gap. The CDR3 has 14 residues. Germline values: CDR1 LGHDT, CDR2 YNNKEL (reference sequence). In the original analysis: Using reference gene primer amplification, nucleated cell counts were estimated. Sequenced by immunoSEQ multiplex PCR; TCRdb stores in-frame clones only, minus some. V and J calls plus clone size are reproduced from that table; the DNA served to infer D and trimming. The table has about 200,000 clones, approximately 87% seen once; the top ten hold roughly 2%. The TCR sequence derives from a woman aged 45-65 years with acute or convalescent COVID-19. The sample consisted of peripheral blood. The V call is TRBV3-1 (or the pseudogene TRBV3-2), the J call TRBJ1-1; weak D call: TRBD1 (5 bases). In nucleotides, the CDR3 is TGTGCCAGCAGCCAAGTCCTGGGGGGCACTGAAGCTTTCTTT. This translates into CASSQVLGGTEAFF.